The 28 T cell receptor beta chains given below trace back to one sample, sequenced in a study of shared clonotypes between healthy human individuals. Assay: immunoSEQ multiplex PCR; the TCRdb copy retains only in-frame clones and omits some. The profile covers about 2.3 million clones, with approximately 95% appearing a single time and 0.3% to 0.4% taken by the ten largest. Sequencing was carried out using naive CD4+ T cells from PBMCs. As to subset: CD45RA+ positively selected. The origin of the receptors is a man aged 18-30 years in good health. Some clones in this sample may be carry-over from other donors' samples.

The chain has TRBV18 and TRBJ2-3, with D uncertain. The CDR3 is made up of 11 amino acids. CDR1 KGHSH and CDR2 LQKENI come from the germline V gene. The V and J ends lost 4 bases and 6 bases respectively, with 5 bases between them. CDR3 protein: CASSLLDTQYF. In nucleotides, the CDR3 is TGTGCCAGCTCACTATTGGATACGCAGTATTTT.

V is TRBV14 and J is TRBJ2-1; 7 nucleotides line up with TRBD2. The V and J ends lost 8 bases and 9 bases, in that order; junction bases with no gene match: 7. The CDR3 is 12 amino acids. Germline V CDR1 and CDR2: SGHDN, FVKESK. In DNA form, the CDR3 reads TGTGCCAGCGGCGGGAGTCGTAGTGAGCAGTTCTTC. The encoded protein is CASGGSRSEQFF.

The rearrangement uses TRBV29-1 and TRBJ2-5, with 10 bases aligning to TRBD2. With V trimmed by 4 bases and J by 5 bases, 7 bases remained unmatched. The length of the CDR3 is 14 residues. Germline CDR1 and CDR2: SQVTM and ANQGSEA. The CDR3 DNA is TGCAGCGTTGGGTCTAGCGGGAGTTGGGAGACCCAGTACTTC. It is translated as CSVGSSGSWETQYF.

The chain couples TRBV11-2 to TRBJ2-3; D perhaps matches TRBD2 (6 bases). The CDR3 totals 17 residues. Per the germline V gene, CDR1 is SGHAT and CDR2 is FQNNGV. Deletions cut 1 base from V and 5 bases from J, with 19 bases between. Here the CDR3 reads CASSLGLGGPWGDTQYF. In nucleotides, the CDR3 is TGTGCCAGCAGCTTAGGACTAGGAGGTCCTTGGGGAGATACGCAGTATTTT.

CDR3 nucleotides: TGTGCCAGCAGTGAGATTGCCGATGAGCAGTTCTTC. Amino acid sequence: CASSEIADEQFF. The chain links TRBV6-1 to TRBJ2-1; no definite D call. The CDR3 totals 12 residues. With 3 bases removed from V and 8 bases from J, the gap between germline ends came to 8 bases. Germline V gives CDR1 MNHNS, CDR2 SASEGT.

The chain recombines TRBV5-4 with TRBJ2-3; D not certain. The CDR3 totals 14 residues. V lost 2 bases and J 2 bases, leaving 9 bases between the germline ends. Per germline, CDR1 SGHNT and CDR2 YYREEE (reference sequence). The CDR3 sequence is CASSFRTLTDTQYF. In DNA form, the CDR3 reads TGTGCCAGCAGCTTCAGGACCCTCACAGATACGCAGTATTTT.

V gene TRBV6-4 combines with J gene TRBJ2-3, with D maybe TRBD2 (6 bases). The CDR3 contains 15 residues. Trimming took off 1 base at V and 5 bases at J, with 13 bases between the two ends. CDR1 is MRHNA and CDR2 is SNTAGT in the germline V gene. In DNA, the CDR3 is TGTGCCAGCAGTGACTTCGGGGGAGGAGAAGATACGCAGTATTTT. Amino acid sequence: CASSDFGGGEDTQYF.

Here the CDR3 reads CAINGGAGGSYEQYF. The CDR3 nucleotides are TGTGCCATCAATGGTGGGGCGGGAGGGTCCTACGAGCAGTACTTC. The chain carries TRBV10-3 and TRBJ2-7, with 9 positions matching TRBD2. The V gene's germline CDR1 is ENHRY and CDR2 SYGVKD. The V and J ends lost 7 bases and 1 base, in that order; junction bases with no gene match: 8. The CDR3 spans 15 residues.

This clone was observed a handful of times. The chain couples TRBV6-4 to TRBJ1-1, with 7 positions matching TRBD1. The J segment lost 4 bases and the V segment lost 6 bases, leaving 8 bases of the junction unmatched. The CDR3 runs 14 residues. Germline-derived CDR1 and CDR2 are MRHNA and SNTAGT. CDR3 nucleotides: TGTGCCAGCAGCCAACAGGGGCTGGCCACTGAAGCTTTCTTT. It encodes CASSQQGLATEAFF.

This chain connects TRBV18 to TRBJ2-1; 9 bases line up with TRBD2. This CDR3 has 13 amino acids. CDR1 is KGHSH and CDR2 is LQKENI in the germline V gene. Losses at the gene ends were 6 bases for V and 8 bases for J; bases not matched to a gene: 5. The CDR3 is CASSWTSDHEQFF. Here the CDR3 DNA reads TGTGCCAGCTCTTGGACTAGCGACCATGAGCAGTTCTTC.

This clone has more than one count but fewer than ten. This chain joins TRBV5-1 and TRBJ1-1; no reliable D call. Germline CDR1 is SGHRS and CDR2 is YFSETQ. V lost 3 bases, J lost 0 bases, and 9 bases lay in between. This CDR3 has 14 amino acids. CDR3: CASSWQVMNTEAFF. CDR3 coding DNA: TGCGCCAGCAGCTGGCAGGTGATGAACACTGAAGCTTTCTTT.

The CDR3 DNA sequence: TGCGCCAGCAGCCCGGTGACTAGCCAAAAGGGGGAGACCCAGTACTTC. Residues: CASSPVTSQKGETQYF. This chain links TRBV5-1 with TRBJ2-5, with 7 bases that match TRBD2. CDR3 length: 16 residues. Germline CDR1 SGHRS, CDR2 YFSETQ. The trim removed 4 bases at V and 5 bases at J, leaving 14 bases unmatched. Full variable domain (missing parts from reference TRBV5-1 and TRBJ2-5): KAGVTQTPRYLIKTRGQQVTLSCSPISGHRSVSWYQQTPGQGLQFLFEYFSETQRNKGNFPGRFSGRQFSNSRSEMNVSTLELGDSALYLCASSPVTSQKGETQYFGPGTRLLVL.

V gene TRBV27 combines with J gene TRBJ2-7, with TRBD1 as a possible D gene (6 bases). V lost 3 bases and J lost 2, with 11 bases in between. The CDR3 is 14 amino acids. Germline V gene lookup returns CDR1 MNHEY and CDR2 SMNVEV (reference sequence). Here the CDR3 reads CASSFLDSTYEQYF. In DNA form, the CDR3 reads TGTGCCAGCAGTTTTCTGGACAGTACCTACGAGCAGTACTTC.

The CDR3 loop reads CASSSPRENTEAFF. CDR3 nucleotide sequence: TGCGCCAGCAGCTCGCCGAGGGAGAACACTGAAGCTTTCTTT. The chain recombines TRBV5-1 with TRBJ1-1, with D hard to call. This CDR3 contains 14 residues. Deletions cut 3 bases from V and 1 base from J, with 10 bases between. Per germline, CDR1 SGHRS and CDR2 YFSETQ.

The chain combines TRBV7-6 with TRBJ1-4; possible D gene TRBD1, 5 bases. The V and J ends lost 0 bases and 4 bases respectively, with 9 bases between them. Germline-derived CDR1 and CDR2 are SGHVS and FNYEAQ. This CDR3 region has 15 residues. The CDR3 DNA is TGTGCCAGCAGCTTAGCGGGGCAGGGTAATGAAAAACTGTTTTTT. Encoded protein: CASSLAGQGNEKLFF.

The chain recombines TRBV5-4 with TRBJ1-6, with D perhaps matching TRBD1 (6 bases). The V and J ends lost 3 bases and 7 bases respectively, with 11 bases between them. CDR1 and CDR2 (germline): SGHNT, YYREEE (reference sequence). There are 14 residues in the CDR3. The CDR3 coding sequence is TGTGCCAGCAGCTCCGCCAGGGGAAATTCACCCCTCCACTTT. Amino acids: CASSSARGNSPLHF.

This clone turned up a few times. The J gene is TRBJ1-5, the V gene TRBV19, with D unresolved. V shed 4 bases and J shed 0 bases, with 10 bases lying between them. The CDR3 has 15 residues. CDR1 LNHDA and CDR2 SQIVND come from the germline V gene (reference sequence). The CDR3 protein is CASSKAGASNQPQHF. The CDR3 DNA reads TGTGCCAGTAGTAAGGCAGGAGCTAGCAATCAGCCCCAGCATTTT.

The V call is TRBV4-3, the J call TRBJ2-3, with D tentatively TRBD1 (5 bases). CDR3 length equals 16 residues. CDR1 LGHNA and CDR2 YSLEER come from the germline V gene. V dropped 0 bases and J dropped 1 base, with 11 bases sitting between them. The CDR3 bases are TGCGCCAGCAGCCAAGAGGGGCCAAGGGGCACAGATACGCAGTATTTT. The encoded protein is CASSQEGPRGTDTQYF.

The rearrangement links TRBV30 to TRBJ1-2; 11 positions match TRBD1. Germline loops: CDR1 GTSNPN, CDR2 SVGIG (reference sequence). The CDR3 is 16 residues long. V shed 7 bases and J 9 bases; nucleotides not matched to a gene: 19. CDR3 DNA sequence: TGTGCCTACCACACGGGACAGGGGGGGGCGAGTCCCAGCTACACCTTC. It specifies CAYHTGQGGASPSYTF.

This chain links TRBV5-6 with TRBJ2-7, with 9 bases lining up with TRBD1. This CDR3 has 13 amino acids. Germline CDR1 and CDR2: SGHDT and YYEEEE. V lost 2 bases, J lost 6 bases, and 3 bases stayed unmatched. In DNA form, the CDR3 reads TGTGCCAGCAGCTTCACAGGGGGCTCCGAGCAGTACTTC. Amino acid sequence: CASSFTGGSEQYF.

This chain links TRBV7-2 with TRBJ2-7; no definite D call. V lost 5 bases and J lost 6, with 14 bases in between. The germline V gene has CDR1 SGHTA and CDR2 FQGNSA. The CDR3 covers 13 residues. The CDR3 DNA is TGTGCCAGCAGCCAAGGAGAATCTGGCGAGCAGTACTTC. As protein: CASSQGESGEQYF.

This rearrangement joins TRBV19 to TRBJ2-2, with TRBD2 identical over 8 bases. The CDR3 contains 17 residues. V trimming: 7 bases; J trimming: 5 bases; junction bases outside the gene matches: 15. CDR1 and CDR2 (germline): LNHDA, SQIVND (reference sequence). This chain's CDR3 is CASTTLQRELVTGELFF. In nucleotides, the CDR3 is TGTGCCAGTACTACCCTCCAGCGGGAGTTGGTTACCGGGGAGCTGTTTTTT.

CDR3 in DNA: TGTGCCAGCAGCCAAGACATCGGGGCGGCGTGGACTGAAGCTTTCTTT. Translation: CASSQDIGAAWTEAFF. The chain joins TRBV14 to TRBJ1-1, with D possibly TRBD1 on 5 matching bases. Trimming removed 0 bases from V and 5 bases from J, with 16 bases in between. The V gene's germline CDR1 is SGHDN and CDR2 FVKESK. The CDR3 has 16 amino acids.

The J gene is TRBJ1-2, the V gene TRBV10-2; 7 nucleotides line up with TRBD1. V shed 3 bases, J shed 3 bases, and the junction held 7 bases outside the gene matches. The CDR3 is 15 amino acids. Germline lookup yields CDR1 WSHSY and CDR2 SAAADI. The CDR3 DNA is TGCGCCAGCAGTGATATGGACAGGCGCGACTATGGCTACACCTTC. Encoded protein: CASSDMDRRDYGYTF.

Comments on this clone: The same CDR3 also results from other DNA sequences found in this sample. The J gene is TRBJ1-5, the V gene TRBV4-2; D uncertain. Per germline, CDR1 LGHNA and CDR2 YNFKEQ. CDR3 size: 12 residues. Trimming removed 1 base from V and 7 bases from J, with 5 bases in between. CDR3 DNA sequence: TGTGCCAGCAGCCAAGTGGGGCAGCCCCAGCATTTT. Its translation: CASSQVGQPQHF.

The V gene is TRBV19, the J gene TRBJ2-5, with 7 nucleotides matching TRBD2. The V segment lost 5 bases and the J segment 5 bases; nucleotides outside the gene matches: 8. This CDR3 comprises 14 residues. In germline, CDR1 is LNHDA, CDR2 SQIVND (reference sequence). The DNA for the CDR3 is TGTGCCAGTAGTTCTCGACTAGCTGGGGAGACCCAGTACTTC. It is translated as CASSSRLAGETQYF.

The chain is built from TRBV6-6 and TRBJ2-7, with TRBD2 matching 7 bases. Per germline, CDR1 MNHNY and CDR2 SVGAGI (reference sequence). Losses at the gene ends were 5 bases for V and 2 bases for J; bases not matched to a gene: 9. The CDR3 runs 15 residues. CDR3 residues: CASSQSQAGTYEQYF. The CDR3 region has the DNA TGTGCCAGCAGTCAAAGTCAAGCGGGAACCTACGAGCAGTACTTC.

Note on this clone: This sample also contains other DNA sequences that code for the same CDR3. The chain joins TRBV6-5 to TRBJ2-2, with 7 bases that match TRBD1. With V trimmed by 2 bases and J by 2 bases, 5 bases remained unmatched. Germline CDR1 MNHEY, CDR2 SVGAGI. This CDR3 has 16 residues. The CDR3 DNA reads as TGTGCCAGCAGTTACCAGACAGGGACCAACACCGGGGAGCTGTTTTTT. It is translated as CASSYQTGTNTGELFF.